This T cell receptor beta chain was observed in a study of T-cell memory formation after mild COVID-19 (dated by TCRdb to the early 2020s). Regarding the research as a whole: Most TCR sequence clusters were specific to one of the two donors. The cohort was made up of two young adult volunteers, one female and one male, who were previously healthy. T-cell clones expanding and contracting after mild COVID-19 in a couple of donors were tracked by longitudinal TCRalpha and TCRbeta repertoire sequencing. Study-wide conclusions, independent of this receptor: Contracting CD4+ clones appeared mostly in the CM and EM memory subsets, whereas CD8+ clones were enriched in EMRA. Some responding clones were found in pre-infection memory, which suggests that pre-existing cross-reactive memory T cells took part in the SARS-CoV-2 response. Clones contracting from day 15 to 85 had balanced CD4/CD8 phenotypes, while a second wave expanding from day 15 to 37 was biased towards CD4+. Only two mild cases were covered in the study, and larger cohorts including severe cases with pre-infection samples were considered necessary. SARS-CoV-2 specificity of the second-wave clones peaking on day 37 was not confirmed.

Sequenced using an Illumina NovaSeq 6000. TCRalpha and TCRbeta cDNA libraries were constructed by 5'RACE with constant-segment primers, with sample barcodes and unique molecular identifiers being introduced. RNA was extracted from every sample with Trizol reagent. Libraries were amplified in two PCR steps, with a second sample barcode and Illumina TruSeq adapters added in the second step. Sequencing of libraries was performed on an Illumina NovaSeq with 2 x 150 bp paired-end reads. The study's own analysis went as follows. The reads were demultiplexed and collapsed into UMI-guided consensus sequences using migec v1.2.7. With mixcr v2.1.11, UMI consensuses were aligned to TRA and TRB V and J templates and assembled into clonotypes. A clonotype was counted as expanded or contracted only when both edgeR and NoisET called the clonotype significant, with the noise models trained on biological replicates. edgeR calls used a false discovery rate-adjusted p below 0.01 and a log2 fold-change threshold of 1. As an exploratory analysis of dynamics, PCA with hierarchical clustering was applied to max-normalized trajectories of the 1000 most abundant clonotypes. Each responding clone was given a CD4 or CD8 phenotype based on the CD4+ and CD8+ repertoires, which had been sequenced separately. The raw public data were reprocessed by TCRdb itself: fastp quality trimming at Q25, MiXCR clonotype calling, in-frame beta chains only. Rows are unified per CDR3 protein, each entry keeping the most common DNA and genes. Clone size and V and J calls follow TCRdb, not the original study. For this sample there are more than 45,000 distinct CDR3 sequences; roughly a tenth appear just once. The top ten clones comprise approximately 10% of the sample.

This clonotype was detected many times. This receptor's antigen is unknown. Base qualities are not at hand, and no much larger clone is one base apart. Counted from cysteine to phenylalanine, this CDR3 has 12 amino acids. Only the CDR3 portion is preserved as DNA: 36 bases, with reading frame beginning at the first base. V is reduced by 7 bases and J by 9 bases, leaving a spacing of 16 bases between them. CDR1 and CDR2, looked up from the germline V gene (reference sequence), are DFQATT and SNEGSKA. PBMCs were isolated by Ficoll-Paque density gradient centrifugation. The chain is assembled from TRBV20-1 and TRBJ1-5; the D gene cannot be named for sure. The sample consisted of PBMCs or a T cell subset sorted from them (not recorded which). The clonotype was recovered from an adult woman who had mild COVID-19 (a few samples of this study predate the infection). The sample titles of this study are shuffled in the database, so cell type and time point are left out; the donor was told from shared clones. CDR3 sequence: CSVTRKGAPQHF. The sequenced DNA: TGCAGTGTCACGAGGAAAGGAGCGCCCCAGCATTTT.